Presented here are 12 T cell receptor beta chains from one specimen sequenced in a study of blood T cell repertoires in COVID-19. Repertoires were generated with immunoSEQ multiplex PCR, while TCRdb's copy carries only in-frame clones and drops some. The repertoire holds roughly 200,000 clones, with 90% as singletons. The sequencing sample was made of peripheral blood. The origin of the receptors is a man aged 45-60 years with acute or convalescent COVID-19.

V gene TRBV28 combines with J gene TRBJ2-3, with 8 bases lining up with TRBD1. The junction had 6 bases not matched to a gene; V was cut back by 3 bases and J by 4 bases. The CDR3 has 15 amino acids. CDR1 is MDHEN, CDR2 SYDVKM, per germline. The CDR3 loop reads CASSFRDRHSDTQYF. The DNA for the CDR3 is TGTGCCAGCAGTTTTCGGGACAGGCACTCAGATACGCAGTATTTT.

This chain links TRBV6-2 or TRBV6-3 with TRBJ1-5; possibly TRBD1 for D (5 bases). Trimming took 1 base from V and 4 from J, leaving 11 bases between them. The V gene's germline CDR1 is MNHEY and CDR2 SVGEGT. There are 15 residues in the CDR3. The CDR3 is CASSYLAGGNQPQHF. In DNA form, the CDR3 reads TGTGCCAGCAGTTACTTGGCGGGGGGAAATCAGCCCCAGCATTTT.

The rearrangement links TRBV28 to TRBJ2-3, with D perhaps TRBD2 (6 bases). Germline V gene data show CDR1 as MDHEN and CDR2 as SYDVKM. CDR3 length: 12 amino acids. This CDR3 is CGSGTSTDTQYF. CDR3 DNA: TGTGGGTCGGGGACTAGCACAGATACGCAGTATTTT.

This chain joins TRBV4-2 and TRBJ1-2, with D perhaps matching TRBD1 (6 bases). The germline V and J ends were trimmed by 1 base and 6 bases, with 12 bases remaining between them. Germline CDR1 and CDR2: LGHNA and YNFKEQ. This CDR3 contains 14 residues. The CDR3 loop is CASSQAGTLNGYTF. For the CDR3, the DNA is TGTGCCAGCAGCCAAGCCGGGACACTGAATGGCTACACCTTC.

The chain is built from TRBV29-1 and TRBJ2-5; 15 positions agree with TRBD2. The V gene's germline CDR1 is SQVTM and CDR2 ANQGSEA. V was clipped by 5 bases and J by 4 bases; unmatched bases: 8. The CDR3 sequence is 16 residues long. The CDR3 DNA follows: TGCAGCGTTCGAAAGGGGACTAGCGGGGGGTCAGAGACCCAGTACTTC. This gives the protein CSVRKGTSGGSETQYF. Looking up the rest from reference TRBV29-1 and TRBJ2-5 gives the full variable domain: SAVISQKPSRDICQRGTSLTIQCQVDSQVTMMFWYRQQPGQSLTLIATANQGSEATYESGFVIDKFPISRPNLTFSTLTVSNMSPEDSSIYLCSVRKGTSGGSETQYFGPGTRLLVL.

CDR3 sequence: CASSEVASGKRTQYF. The CDR3 DNA reads as TGTGCCAGCAGTGAAGTGGCTAGCGGGAAGAGAACCCAGTACTTC. The rearrangement joins TRBV6-1 to TRBJ2-5; 9 bases line up with TRBD2. V was pared by 1 base and J by 8 bases, with 8 bases of the junction left unmatched. This CDR3 region has 15 residues. Per germline, CDR1 MNHNS and CDR2 SASEGT.

This sequence joins TRBV28 and TRBJ1-5; a possible D gene is TRBD1 (6 bases). Germline V gene lookup returns CDR1 MDHEN and CDR2 SYDVKM. Trimming took off 6 bases at V and 2 bases at J, with 14 bases between the two ends. CDR3 length: 15 amino acids. CDR3 nucleotide sequence: TGTGCCAGCAGACCCCAGACAGGTGGCAATCAGCCCCAGCATTTT. Its protein product is CASRPQTGGNQPQHF.

The genes are TRBV9 and TRBJ1-3; D is unclear. The germline CDR1 and CDR2 sequences are SGDLS and YYNGEE. The CDR3 length is 18 residues. Between the trimmed V and J ends, which lost 0 bases and 0 bases, there was a span of 16 bases. The CDR3 sequence is CASSVGSGQPFSGNTIYF. The CDR3 DNA reads TGTGCCAGCAGCGTAGGTAGTGGGCAGCCCTTCTCTGGAAACACCATATATTTT.

The chain couples TRBV19 to TRBJ1-2; D gene uncertain. There are 14 residues in the CDR3. Germline assignment: CDR1 LNHDA and CDR2 SQIVND (reference sequence). Trimming removed 3 bases at V and 7 bases at J, with 15 bases between. CDR3 bases: TGTGCCAGTAGTATCGTTGCGGGCCTGGCTGGCTACACCTTC. Protein product: CASSIVAGLAGYTF.

CDR3 sequence: CASSWGAGGQETQYF. As DNA, the CDR3 is TGTGCCAGCAGCTGGGGAGCGGGGGGGCAGGAGACCCAGTACTTC. The V gene is TRBV7-8, the J gene TRBJ2-5; 10 bases line up with TRBD2. The CDR3 has 15 amino acids. V lost 4 bases, J lost 5 bases, and 7 bases stayed unmatched. The germline gives CDR1 SGHVS, CDR2 FQNEAQ.

For the CDR3, the DNA is TGCGCCAGCAGCCAAGATCGGGTCGGTAGTGAAAAACTGTTTTTT. Protein: CASSQDRVGSEKLFF. J is TRBJ1-4 and V is TRBV4-3; D is ambiguous. V was pared by 0 bases and J by 7 bases, with 12 bases between. The germline V gene encodes CDR1 LGHNA and CDR2 YSLEER. The CDR3 covers 15 residues.

The chain employs TRBV11-3 and TRBJ2-5; 7 bases are a match to TRBD2. Losses at the gene ends were 1 base for V and 2 bases for J; bases not matched to a gene: 4. The CDR3 extends over 15 amino acids. Per germline, CDR1 SGHNT and CDR2 YENEEA. The CDR3 coding sequence is TGTGCCAGCAGCTTAGGCGGGGGAACTCAAGAGACCCAGTACTTC. It specifies CASSLGGGTQETQYF. The full variable domain, in which reference TRBV11-3 and TRBJ2-5 provide the parts outside the CDR3, is EAGVVQSPRYKIIEKKQPVAFWCNPISGHNTLYWYLQNLGQGPELLIRYENEEAVDDSQLPKDRFSAERLKGVDSTLKIQPAELGDSAVYLCASSLGGGTQETQYFGPGTRLLVL.